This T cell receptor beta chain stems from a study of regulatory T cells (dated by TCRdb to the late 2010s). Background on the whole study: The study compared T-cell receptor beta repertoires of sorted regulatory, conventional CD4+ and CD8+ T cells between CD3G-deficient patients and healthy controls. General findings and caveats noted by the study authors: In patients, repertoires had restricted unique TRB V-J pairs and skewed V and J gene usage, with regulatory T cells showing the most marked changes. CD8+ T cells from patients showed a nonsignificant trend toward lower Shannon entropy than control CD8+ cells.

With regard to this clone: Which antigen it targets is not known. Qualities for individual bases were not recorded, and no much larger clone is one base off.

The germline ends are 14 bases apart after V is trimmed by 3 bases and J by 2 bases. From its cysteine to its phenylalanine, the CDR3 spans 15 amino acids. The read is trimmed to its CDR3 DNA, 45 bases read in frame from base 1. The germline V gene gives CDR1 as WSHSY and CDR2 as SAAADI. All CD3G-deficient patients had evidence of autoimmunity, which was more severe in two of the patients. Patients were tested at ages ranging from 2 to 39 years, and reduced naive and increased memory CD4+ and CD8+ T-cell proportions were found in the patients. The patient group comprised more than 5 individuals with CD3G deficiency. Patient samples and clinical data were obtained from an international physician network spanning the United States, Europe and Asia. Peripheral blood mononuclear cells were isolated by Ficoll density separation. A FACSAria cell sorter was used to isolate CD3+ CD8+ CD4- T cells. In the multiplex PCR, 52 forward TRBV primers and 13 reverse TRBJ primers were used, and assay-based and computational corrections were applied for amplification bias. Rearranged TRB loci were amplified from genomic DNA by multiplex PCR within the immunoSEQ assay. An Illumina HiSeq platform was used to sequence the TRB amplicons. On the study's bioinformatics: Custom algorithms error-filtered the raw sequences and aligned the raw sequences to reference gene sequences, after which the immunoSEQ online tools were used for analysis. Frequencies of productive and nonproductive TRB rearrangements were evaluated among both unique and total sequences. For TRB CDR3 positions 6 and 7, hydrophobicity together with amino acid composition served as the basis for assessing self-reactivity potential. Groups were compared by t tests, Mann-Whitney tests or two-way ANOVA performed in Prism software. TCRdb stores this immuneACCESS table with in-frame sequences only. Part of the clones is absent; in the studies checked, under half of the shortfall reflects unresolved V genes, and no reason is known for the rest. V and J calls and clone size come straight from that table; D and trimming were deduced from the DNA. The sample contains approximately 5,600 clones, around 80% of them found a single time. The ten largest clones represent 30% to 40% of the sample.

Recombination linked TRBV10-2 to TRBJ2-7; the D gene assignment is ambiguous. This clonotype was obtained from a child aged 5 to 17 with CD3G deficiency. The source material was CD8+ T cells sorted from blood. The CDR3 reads CASSDTGRVTYEQYF. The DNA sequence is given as TGCGCCAGCAGTGATACCGGCAGAGTCACCTACGAGCAGTACTTC.